This T cell receptor (beta chain) emerged from a study of blood T cell repertoires in COVID-19. Here immunoSEQ multiplex PCR was the method, and the copy in TCRdb shows in-frame clones only, minus some. The sample holds nearly 110,000 clones; approximately 89% are singletons and the top ten take 5.5% to 8%. This clone has a handful of counts. V gave up 1 base and J gave up 4 bases; unmatched junction bases: 4. The germline gives CDR1 GTSNPN, CDR2 SVGIG (reference sequence). There are 15 residues in the CDR3. The specimen was peripheral blood. This sequence joins TRBV30 and TRBJ1-6; TRBD1 matches 7 bases. The receptor was isolated from a man aged 50-59 years with active or convalescent COVID-19. This CDR3 reads CAWSEGGAYNSPLHF. CDR3 nucleotide sequence: TGTGCCTGGAGTGAAGGGGGCGCATATAATTCACCCCTCCACTTT.